The rows below give T cell receptor beta chains drawn from one sample of a study of technical replicates of blood from a handful of donors. Sequencing used immunoSEQ multiplex PCR; TCRdb keeps in-frame clones, though not all of them. The sample yields around 92,000 clones, approximately 95% seen once. Material for sequencing was T cells isolated from PBMCs. All receptors derive from a human donor in good health. CDR3s include the opening cysteine and the closing phenylalanine or tryptophan. A D gene is named only where the DNA matches it firmly. For some rows the clone size is stated as once, few or many, or as a class when expanded; others skip it.

once,TRBV19,NA,TRBJ1-5,CASGPPGDLGLFTNQPQHF,TGTGCCAGTGGTCCCCCTGGGGATTTGGGACTCTTCACCAATCAGCCCCAGCATTTT
NA,TRBV6-5,NA,TRBJ1-1,CASSPPGGTEAFF,TGTGCCAGCAGTCCACCGGGGGGGACTGAAGCTTTCTTT
NA,TRBV7-8,NA,TRBJ1-5,CASSLALRFGVQPQHF,TGTGCCAGCAGCTTAGCGCTAAGATTCGGTGTTCAGCCCCAGCATTTT
few,TRBV6-1,TRBD2,TRBJ2-5,CASSELAGEQETQYF,TGTGCCAGCAGTGAGTTAGCGGGAGAGCAGGAGACCCAGTACTTC
NA,TRBV6-5,TRBD1,TRBJ1-3,CASRQGAGNTIYF,TGTGCCAGCAGGCAGGGGGCTGGAAACACCATATATTTT
NA,TRBV5-1,TRBD2,TRBJ2-5,CASSFTSGRGMKETQYF,TGCGCCAGCAGCTTTACTAGCGGGAGGGGCATGAAAGAGACCCAGTACTTC
NA,TRBV7-9,NA,TRBJ2-5,CASSITSSVPETQYF,TGTGCCAGCAGCATCACCTCCTCAGTTCCTGAGACCCAGTACTTC
NA,TRBV14,TRBD2,TRBJ2-1,CASSPNKPGLGDNEQFF,TGTGCCAGCAGCCCAAATAAACCCGGACTAGGGGACAATGAGCAGTTCTTC
NA,TRBV10-3,TRBD1,TRBJ1-2,CAISEGQGMTGYTF,TGTGCCATCAGTGAGGGACAGGGAATGACTGGCTACACCTTC
NA,TRBV4-1,NA,TRBJ1-1,CASSQGDRVTTEAFF,TGCGCCAGCAGCCAAGGTGATCGGGTTACCACTGAAGCTTTCTTT
NA,TRBV6-5,TRBD1,TRBJ1-2,CASSRTGAGDGYTF,TGTGCCAGCAGCCGAACAGGGGCCGGGGATGGCTACACCTTC
once,TRBV6-5,TRBD1,TRBJ1-1,CASSYGTDLEAFF,TGTGCCAGCAGTTACGGGACAGATCTTGAAGCTTTCTTT
NA,TRBV4-1,TRBD2,TRBJ2-5,CASSQTNLGLAGGETQYF,TGCGCCAGCAGCCAGACCAACCTGGGACTAGCGGGAGGAGAGACCCAGTACTTC
NA,TRBV27,TRBD1,TRBJ1-1,CASSLQGVNTEAFF,TGTGCCAGCAGTTTACAGGGGGTGAACACTGAAGCTTTCTTT
NA,TRBV6-1,NA,TRBJ1-5,CASSEAGRASNQPQHF,TGTGCCAGCAGTGAAGCAGGCAGGGCTAGCAATCAGCCCCAGCATTTT
NA,TRBV6-6,TRBD1,TRBJ1-3,CASSPRTGAIYF,TGTGCCAGCAGTCCACGAACAGGGGCGATCTATTTT
once,TRBV28,TRBD2,TRBJ2-5,CASRLAGGGETQYF,TGTGCCAGTAGACTAGCGGGAGGGGGGGAGACCCAGTACTTC
NA,TRBV11-2,NA,TRBJ2-7,CASSQYEQYF,TGTGCCAGCAGCCAATACGAGCAGTACTTC
NA,TRBV5-1,NA,TRBJ2-7,CASSSDGGGSTSYEQYF,TGCGCCAGCAGCTCCGACGGCGGCGGGTCCACCTCCTACGAGCAGTACTTC